This T cell receptor beta chain was captured in a study of control samples from healthy donors and cancer patients. Only in-frame clones appear in the TCRdb table, and some are missing; sequencing was by immunoSEQ multiplex PCR. The sample includes 54,000 or so clones, roughly 96% of them seen just once. The V gene's germline CDR1 is KGHSH and CDR2 LQKENI. Trimming left V 3 bases short and J 1 base short, with 8 bases between. This CDR3 contains 14 residues. Sequencing was performed on blood. This receptor was obtained from a man aged 25 to 45 in good health. The chain uses TRBV18 and TRBJ2-3; D gene uncertain. The CDR3 bases are TGTGCCAGCTCACCCGAGATGGGCACAGATACGCAGTATTTT. This codes for CASSPEMGTDTQYF.